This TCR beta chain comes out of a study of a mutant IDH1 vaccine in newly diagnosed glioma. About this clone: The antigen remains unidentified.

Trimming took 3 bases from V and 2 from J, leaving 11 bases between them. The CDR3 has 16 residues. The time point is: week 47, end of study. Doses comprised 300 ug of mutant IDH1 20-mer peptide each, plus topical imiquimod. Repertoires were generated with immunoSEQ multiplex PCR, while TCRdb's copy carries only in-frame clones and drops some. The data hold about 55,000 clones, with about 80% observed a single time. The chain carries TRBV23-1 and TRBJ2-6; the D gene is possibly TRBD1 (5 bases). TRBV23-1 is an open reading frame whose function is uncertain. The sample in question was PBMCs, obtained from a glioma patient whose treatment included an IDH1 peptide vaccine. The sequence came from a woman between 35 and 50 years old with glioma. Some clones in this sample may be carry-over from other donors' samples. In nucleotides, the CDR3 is TGCGCCAGCAGTCAGTCCCGACAGCCTGGGGCCAACGTCCTGACTTTC. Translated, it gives CASSQSRQPGANVLTF.